These 17 T cell receptor beta chains came from one sample sequenced in a study of graft-versus-host responses after intestinal transplantation. Here immunoSEQ multiplex PCR was the method, and the copy in TCRdb shows in-frame clones only, minus some. The table has over 75,000 clones, roughly 84% seen once; the top ten hold roughly 7.3%. Their antigen targets remain unknown. The sequencing here drew on unstimulated CD8+ T cells sorted from spleen or lymph node cells, taken before transplant. Receptors originate from a human donor who was the organ donor for an intestinal transplant.

The CDR3 reads CASSLYLAGTSNNEQFF. CDR3 nucleotide sequence: TGTGCCAGCAGTTTATACCTAGCCGGGACTTCTAACAATGAGCAGTTCTTC. The J gene is TRBJ2-1, the V gene TRBV28, with D possibly matching TRBD2 (6 bases). CDR1 MDHEN and CDR2 SYDVKM come from the germline V gene. Trimming shortened V by 1 base and J by 5 bases, and 18 bases separated the two germline ends. The CDR3 is 17 residues long.

This chain joins TRBV6-5 and TRBJ1-5; no clear D. Germline values: CDR1 MNHEY, CDR2 SVGAGI. Trimming removed 3 bases at V and 5 bases at J, with 14 bases between. This CDR3 has 15 amino acids. The CDR3 nucleotides are TGTGCCAGCAGTTATGTCAGAAACAGCCATCAGCCCCAGCATTTT. This encodes CASSYVRNSHQPQHF.

The V and J genes are TRBV2 and TRBJ2-7; possibly TRBD1 or TRBD2 for D (5 bases each). Germline V gives CDR1 SNHLY, CDR2 FYNNEI. The CDR3 is 14 amino acids. Trimming took off 4 bases at V and 3 bases at J, with 13 bases between the two ends. CDR3 DNA sequence: TGTGCCAGCAGTGCAGGGAGTTTTCTCTACGAGCAGTACTTC. Protein: CASSAGSFLYEQYF.

This clone is a singleton in its sample. The chain recombines TRBV9 with TRBJ1-5; D uncertain. The V gene's germline CDR1 is SGDLS and CDR2 YYNGEE. The CDR3 runs to 19 residues. Deletions cut 0 bases from V and 3 bases from J, with 22 bases between. CDR3 loop: CASSVVLSQMTGFNQPQHF. Written as DNA, the CDR3 is TGTGCCAGCAGCGTAGTTCTGTCGCAAATGACGGGGTTCAATCAGCCCCAGCATTTT.

The CDR3 sequence: CASSVWTEGNEKLFF. DNA of the CDR3: TGTGCCAGCAGTGTCTGGACAGAGGGGAATGAAAAACTGTTTTTT. The genes are TRBV6-1 and TRBJ1-4, with a possible D match to TRBD1 (6 bases). CDR1 and CDR2 from the germline V gene are MNHNS and SASEGT. The CDR3 extends over 15 amino acids. V lost 4 bases to trimming and J lost 5 bases, with 14 bases between them.

V gene TRBV30 combines with J gene TRBJ2-3; possibly TRBD2 for D (6 bases). The CDR3 is 12 amino acids. V dropped 8 bases and J dropped 7 bases, with 16 bases sitting between them. Germline CDR1 GTSNPN, CDR2 SVGIG (reference sequence). The CDR3 DNA is TGTGCCCGACGGGAGAAAGAGTATACGCAGTATTTT. It encodes CARREKEYTQYF.

This sequence joins TRBV4-1 and TRBJ2-3; 11 nucleotides match TRBD2. Germline CDR1 is MGHRA and CDR2 is YSYEKL. J gave up 1 base and V 4 bases, and 1 base lay outside the gene matches. This CDR3 has 15 amino acids. CDR3 in amino acids: CASSPTSGGTDTQYF. The CDR3 DNA follows: TGCGCCAGCAGCCCGACTAGCGGGGGCACAGATACGCAGTATTTT.

The chain links TRBV4-1 to TRBJ2-1; D is perhaps TRBD2 (5 bases). CDR3 length: 12 amino acids. V was pared by 5 bases and J by 7 bases, with 9 bases between. Per germline, CDR1 MGHRA and CDR2 YSYEKL. The CDR3 DNA follows: TGCGCCAGCAGCTGGCTAGCTAATGAGCAGTTCTTC. Protein sequence: CASSWLANEQFF.

The CDR3 protein is CATSSAAGSYEQYF. The CDR3 DNA sequence: TGCGCCACCTCTAGCGCCGCCGGCTCCTACGAGCAGTACTTC. The V call is TRBV4-1, the J call TRBJ2-7, with TRBD2 as a possible D gene (6 bases). Deletions cut 10 bases from V and 0 bases from J, with 16 bases between. The length of the CDR3 is 14 residues. CDR1 MGHRA and CDR2 YSYEKL come from the germline V gene.

The rearrangement joins TRBV4-1 to TRBJ2-2, with 7 bases identical to TRBD1. Trimming cost V 3 bases and J 7 bases; bases outside gene matches: 11. This CDR3 is 16 amino acids long. Looked up from germline, CDR1 is MGHRA and CDR2 is YSYEKL. The DNA of the CDR3 is TGCGCCAGCAGCCACCCCGGGATGACAGGGCTCGGGGAGCTGTTTTTT. Its protein product is CASSHPGMTGLGELFF.

The genes are TRBV7-9 and TRBJ2-2; possible D gene TRBD1, 6 bases. Trimming took 5 bases from V and 2 from J, leaving 15 bases between them. The CDR3 runs 16 residues. Germline V CDR1 and CDR2: SEHNR, FQNEAQ (reference sequence). CDR3 residues: CASSPPGQINTGELFF. The DNA of the CDR3 is TGTGCCAGCAGCCCGCCCGGACAGATAAACACCGGGGAGCTGTTTTTT. Full variable domain (rest looked up from reference TRBV7-9 and TRBJ2-2): DTGVSQNPRHKITKRGQNVTFRCDPISEHNRLYWYRQTLGQGPEFLTYFQNEAQLEKSRLLSDRFSAERPKGSFSTLEIQRTEQGDSAMYLCASSPPGQINTGELFFGEGSRLTVL.

CDR3 sequence reads: CSVEEDRAFHYGYTF. CDR3 sequence (DNA): TGCAGCGTTGAAGAGGACAGGGCCTTCCACTATGGCTACACCTTC. The rearrangement uses TRBV29-1 and TRBJ1-2; 8 nucleotides align to TRBD1. Trimming removed 0 bases from V and 3 bases from J; junction bases left unmatched: 6. Germline values: CDR1 SQVTM, CDR2 ANQGSEA. This CDR3 is 15 amino acids long.

This sequence joins TRBV29-1 and TRBJ1-1; tentatively, D is TRBD1 (5 bases). Trimming removed 1 base at V and 3 bases at J, with 9 bases between. The CDR3 spans 13 residues. Germline V lookup: CDR1 SQVTM, CDR2 ANQGSEA. This chain's CDR3 is CSVEGGGYTEAFF. The DNA for the CDR3 is TGCAGCGTTGAAGGGGGGGGGTACACTGAAGCTTTCTTT.

This rearrangement joins TRBV4-2 to TRBJ2-2, with a possible D match to TRBD2 (6 bases). The CDR3 loop spans 16 amino acids. V lost 3 bases and J lost 3, with 14 bases in between. Germline V gene data show CDR1 as LGHNA and CDR2 as YNFKEQ. The CDR3 sequence: CASSHPEGRDTGELFF. The CDR3 region has the DNA TGTGCCAGCAGCCATCCGGAGGGTCGGGACACCGGGGAGCTGTTTTTT.

This rearrangement joins TRBV4-1 to TRBJ1-6; 9 bases are a match to TRBD1. In germline, CDR1 is MGHRA, CDR2 YSYEKL. Trimming at V came to 1 base and at J to 9 bases, leaving 7 bases not matched to a gene. The CDR3 contains 16 residues. The CDR3 region is CASSQAVGQGSSPLHF. In DNA form, the CDR3 reads TGCGCCAGCAGCCAAGCCGTAGGACAGGGGAGTTCACCCCTCCACTTT.

The chain has TRBV28 and TRBJ1-2; the D is unclear. The CDR3 has 16 amino acids. Germline V gene data show CDR1 as MDHEN and CDR2 as SYDVKM. V lost 3 bases and J lost 0, with 14 bases in between. CDR3 sequence (DNA): TGTGCCAGCAGTTTTGCGAGGTCGGGCGCTAACTATGGCTACACCTTC. It yields the protein CASSFARSGANYGYTF.

Only a few counts were recorded for this clone. The V and J genes are TRBV6-5 and TRBJ1-1; no clear D gene. Germline V lookup: CDR1 MNHEY, CDR2 SVGAGI. Trimming stripped 4 bases from V and 3 bases from J, with 9 bases between. The CDR3 runs to 13 residues. CDR3 DNA: TGTGCCAGCAGTTCGGATTCGGACACTGAAGCTTTCTTT. This sequence encodes CASSSDSDTEAFF.